The sequence of this TCR beta chain was determined in a study of blood T cells in healthy people across ages. J gave up 5 bases and V 4 bases, and 10 bases lay outside the gene matches. Germline V gene sequence: CDR1 SGHTA, CDR2 FQGNSA. The CDR3 extends over 16 amino acids. A J-beta primer mix and a sample-barcoded 5' primer were used in a second PCR of about 6 to 12 cycles. TCRdb analysed the 5' RACE reads with MiXCR anew, one entry per CDR3 protein. The table has about 760,000 distinct CDR3 sequences, around three fifths seen once; the top ten hold 20% to 30%. In its sample, this clonotype was seen a few times.

The chain is built from TRBV7-2 and TRBJ2-5, with 10 bases matching TRBD2. Sequencing input: blood. The receptor comes from a man between 40 and 49 years old in good health. In nucleotides, the CDR3 is TGTGCCAGCAGCTCAGGAGAGCGGGGGGGCCATGAGACCCAGTACTTC. Residues: CASSSGERGGHETQYF.